This T cell receptor beta chain stems from a study of blood T cells in healthy people across ages. The CDR3 length is 16 residues. Germline lookup yields CDR1 KGHSH and CDR2 LQKENI. The V gene end was trimmed by 4 bases and the J gene end by 5 bases; junction bases not matched to a gene: 13. Study-level points and caveats: Among long-lived donors, naive CD4+ cells were more numerous and diversity higher than in aged donors. Estimates drawn from one million T cells were deemed to understate diversity. Strongly correlated with naive T cell percentage was TCR beta diversity.

This clonotype has only a few counts. Its antigen is unknown. Alongside a J-beta primer mix, a sample-barcoded 5' primer served in a second PCR lasting roughly 6 to 12 cycles. Every molecule of cDNA carried a tag from a template-switch adaptor with 12 random nucleotides. TCRdb re-derived calls from the 5' RACE reads in MiXCR, one entry per CDR3 protein. The data hold over 600,000 distinct CDR3 sequences, with roughly 21% observed a single time. The chain has TRBV18 and TRBJ2-5, with 7 positions matching TRBD2. Sequencing was done on a sample of blood. This receptor was identified in a man between 65 and 85 years old in good health. CDR3: CASSRRGTSEAETQYF. CDR3 DNA sequence: TGTGCCAGCTCACGACGGGGAACTAGCGAAGCGGAGACCCAGTACTTC.